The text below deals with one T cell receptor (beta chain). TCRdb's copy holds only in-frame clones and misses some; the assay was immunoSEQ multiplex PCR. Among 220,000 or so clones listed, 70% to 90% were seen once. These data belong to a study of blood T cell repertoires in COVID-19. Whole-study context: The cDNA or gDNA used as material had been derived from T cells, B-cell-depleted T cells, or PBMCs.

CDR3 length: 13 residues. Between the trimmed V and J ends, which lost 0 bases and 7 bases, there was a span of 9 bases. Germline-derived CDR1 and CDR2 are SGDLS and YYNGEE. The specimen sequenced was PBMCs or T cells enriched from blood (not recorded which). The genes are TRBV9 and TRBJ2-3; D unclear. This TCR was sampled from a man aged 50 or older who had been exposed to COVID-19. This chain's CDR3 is CASSVDENHTQYF. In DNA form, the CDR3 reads TGTGCCAGCAGCGTAGATGAGAACCATACGCAGTATTTT. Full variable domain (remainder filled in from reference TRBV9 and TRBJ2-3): DSGVTQTPKHLITATGQRVTLRCSPRSGDLSVYWYQQSLDQGLQFLIQYYNGEERAKGNILERFSAQQFPDLHSELNLSSLELGDSALYFCASSVDENHTQYFGPGTRLTVL.